These 18 T cell receptor beta chains share one sample of origin, sequenced in a study of blood T cell repertoires in COVID-19. The data were produced by immunoSEQ multiplex PCR, yet TCRdb's version contains in-frame clones alone and is incomplete. The profile shows approximately 300,000 clones, under 90% of them singletons. The sequenced sample consisted of PBMCs or T cells enriched from blood (not recorded which). These receptors originate from a man aged 55 to 69 who had recovered from COVID-19.

The chain joins TRBV9 to TRBJ1-3; 8 positions match TRBD1. The CDR3 totals 15 residues. Germline-derived CDR1 and CDR2 are SGDLS and YYNGEE. The V and J ends lost 1 base and 2 bases, in that order; junction bases with no gene match: 2. The CDR3 loop reads CASSVQGATGNTIYF. The DNA of the CDR3 is TGTGCCAGCAGCGTACAGGGGGCAACTGGAAACACCATATATTTT.

The rearrangement links TRBV27 to TRBJ1-3; D may be TRBD1 (6 bases). Trimming removed 5 bases at V and 5 bases at J, with 10 bases between. CDR3 size: 13 residues. Germline values: CDR1 MNHEY, CDR2 SMNVEV (reference sequence). This chain's CDR3 is CASSPWDRNTIYF. The CDR3 DNA is TGTGCCAGCAGTCCTTGGGACAGAAACACCATATATTTT.

The rearrangement links TRBV27 to TRBJ2-1, with 10 positions matching TRBD2. There are 16 residues in the CDR3. Germline CDR1 is MNHEY and CDR2 is SMNVEV (reference sequence). V lost 8 bases and J lost 6; bases outside the gene matches: 13. The CDR3 loop reads CASLTTSGIYPNEQFF. CDR3 nucleotide sequence: TGTGCCAGCCTGACCACTAGCGGGATTTATCCCAATGAGCAGTTCTTC.

In its sample, this clone was seen once. The chain joins TRBV7-3 to TRBJ2-5; 9 positions agree with TRBD1. The CDR3 is 16 residues long. Germline V gene data show CDR1 as SGHTA and CDR2 as FQGTGA. The ends lost 3 bases at V and 5 bases at J; junction bases unmatched: 10. The CDR3 sequence is CASSFSGQGRYETQYF. In DNA, the CDR3 is TGTGCCAGCAGCTTTTCCGGACAGGGGAGGTACGAGACCCAGTACTTC.

This clone was seen just once. The J gene is TRBJ1-2, the V gene TRBV27; 7 positions agree with TRBD1. The germline V gene encodes CDR1 MNHEY and CDR2 SMNVEV (reference sequence). After removal of 5 bases from V and 4 bases from J, the junction contained 4 bases not matched to a gene. The CDR3 spans 13 residues. CDR3 in DNA: TGTGCCAGCAGTCAGGGGACAGTCTATGGCTACACCTTC. This sequence encodes CASSQGTVYGYTF.

This clone has a handful of counts. The CDR3 nucleotides are TGCGCCAGCAGCTTTCTGGACAGGGAAGAGACCCAGTACTTC. Its protein product is CASSFLDREETQYF. This chain links TRBV5-1 with TRBJ2-5; 8 bases agree with TRBD1. V lost 2 bases to trimming and J lost 3 bases; unmatched junction nucleotides: 3. CDR1 and CDR2 (germline): SGHRS, YFSETQ. The CDR3 consists of 14 residues. The full variable domain, completed using reference TRBV5-1 and TRBJ2-5, is KAGVTQTPRYLIKTRGQQVTLSCSPISGHRSVSWYQQTPGQGLQFLFEYFSETQRNKGNFPGRFSGRQFSNSRSEMNVSTLELGDSALYLCASSFLDREETQYFGPGTRLLVL.

V is TRBV7-9 and J is TRBJ2-1; D might be TRBD2 (5 bases). Trimming removed 2 bases at V and 7 bases at J, with 24 bases between. From germline, CDR1 is SEHNR and CDR2 FQNEAQ (reference sequence). The CDR3 consists of 18 residues. In DNA form, the CDR3 reads TGTGCCAGCAGCTTATTACCCCCGCTCAGCGGAGGCTTTAATGAGCAGTTCTTC. Translating gives CASSLLPPLSGGFNEQFF.

The chain has TRBV11-2 and TRBJ2-2; D is ambiguous. The CDR3 has 13 amino acids. Per the germline V gene, CDR1 is SGHAT and CDR2 is FQNNGV. Trimming pared 0 bases from V and 6 bases from J, leaving 5 bases between. DNA of the CDR3: TGTGCCAGCAGCTTAGATCGGGCCGGGGAGCTGTTTTTT. Residues: CASSLDRAGELFF.

The chain links TRBV28 to TRBJ1-1, with 7 bases that match TRBD1. CDR1 MDHEN and CDR2 SYDVKM come from the germline V gene. Unmatched junction bases numbered 7, after V lost 3 bases and J lost 0 bases. The CDR3 runs 16 residues. CDR3 bases: TGTGCCAGCAGTTTCCCTGACAGGGCGATGAACACTGAAGCTTTCTTT. Translation: CASSFPDRAMNTEAFF.

The chain links TRBV30 to TRBJ1-1; D is unresolved. The V gene lost 0 bases and the J gene lost 8 bases, with 10 bases spanning the gap. This CDR3 spans 12 amino acids. CDR1 and CDR2 from the germline V gene are GTSNPN and SVGIG (reference sequence). The CDR3 DNA is TGTGCCTGGAGTGTACGAGAGATGGAAGCTTTCTTT. It encodes CAWSVREMEAFF.

The V call is TRBV5-1, the J call TRBJ2-1; 8 bases are a match to TRBD2. Trimming took 3 bases from V and 9 from J; bases not matched to a gene: 2. Germline V gene lookup returns CDR1 SGHRS and CDR2 YFSETQ. The CDR3 contains 12 residues. The CDR3 nucleotides read TGCGCCAGCAGCTCAAGCGGGAGTGAGCAGTTCTTC. This codes for CASSSSGSEQFF.

V and J are TRBV7-9 and TRBJ2-6; the match to TRBD2 covers 9 bases. Losses at the gene ends were 5 bases for V and 1 base for J; bases not matched to a gene: 9. CDR1 and CDR2 (germline): SEHNR, FQNEAQ (reference sequence). There are 18 residues in the CDR3. The CDR3 loop is CASSTVAGATSGANVLTF. The CDR3 DNA sequence: TGTGCCAGCAGCACCGTAGCGGGAGCGACGTCTGGGGCCAACGTCCTGACTTTC.

There are a few counts of this clone. The chain joins TRBV5-1 to TRBJ2-7, with 12 bases matching TRBD2. Germline values: CDR1 SGHRS, CDR2 YFSETQ. The CDR3 has 15 amino acids. V lost 4 bases and J lost 6; bases outside the gene matches: 8. CDR3 in amino acids: CASSGQTSGSGEQYF. The CDR3 DNA reads as TGCGCCAGCAGCGGACAGACTAGCGGGAGCGGCGAGCAGTACTTC.

The chain is built from TRBV27 and TRBJ2-7; 11 bases agree with TRBD2. Unmatched junction bases numbered 6, after V lost 6 bases and J lost 2 bases. The CDR3 extends over 15 amino acids. Germline-derived CDR1 and CDR2 are MNHEY and SMNVEV (reference sequence). The CDR3 is CASSKGTSGPYEQYF. The DNA of the CDR3 is TGTGCCAGCAGCAAAGGGACTAGCGGACCCTACGAGCAGTACTTC.

The chain combines TRBV5-4 with TRBJ2-3, with TRBD1 identical over 9 bases. Germline V gene sequence: CDR1 SGHNT, CDR2 YYREEE (reference sequence). V shed 3 bases, J shed 9 bases, and the junction held 8 bases outside the gene matches. The CDR3 totals 14 residues. CDR3 loop: CASSSPGQGGTQYF. In nucleotides, the CDR3 is TGTGCCAGCAGCTCGCCGGGACAGGGAGGCACGCAGTATTTT.

V usage is TRBV5-4 and J usage is TRBJ2-7, with 10 bases fitting TRBD2. V was pared by 2 bases and J by 2 bases, with 4 bases of the junction left unmatched. The CDR3 length is 15 residues. CDR1 is SGHNT, CDR2 YYREEE, per germline (reference sequence). The DNA for the CDR3 is TGTGCCAGCAGCTTTCGGCTAGCGGGAGCCTACGAGCAGTACTTC. Protein product: CASSFRLAGAYEQYF.

The rearrangement uses TRBV19 and TRBJ2-5; 7 bases match TRBD1. V shed 5 bases, J shed 5 bases, and the junction held 5 bases outside the gene matches. From germline, CDR1 is LNHDA and CDR2 SQIVND (reference sequence). There are 13 residues in the CDR3. The chain's CDR3 is CASSSLQGETQYF. In DNA, the CDR3 is TGTGCCAGTAGTTCTTTACAGGGGGAGACCCAGTACTTC. The full variable domain, in which reference TRBV19 and TRBJ2-5 provide the parts outside the CDR3, is DGGITQSPKYLFRKEGQNVTLSCEQNLNHDAMYWYRQDPGQGLRLIYYSQIVNDFQKGDIAEGYSVSREKKESFPLTVTSAQKNPTAFYLCASSSLQGETQYFGPGTRLLVL.

The genes are TRBV14 and TRBJ1-2; TRBD1 might be the D (6 bases). Germline assignment: CDR1 SGHDN and CDR2 FVKESK. CDR3 length: 18 residues. V gave up 1 base and J gave up 0 bases, with 18 bases separating them. The CDR3 here is CASSQGGTGRTSNYGYTF. CDR3 nucleotide sequence: TGTGCCAGCAGCCAAGGAGGTACAGGGCGGACCTCTAACTATGGCTACACCTTC.